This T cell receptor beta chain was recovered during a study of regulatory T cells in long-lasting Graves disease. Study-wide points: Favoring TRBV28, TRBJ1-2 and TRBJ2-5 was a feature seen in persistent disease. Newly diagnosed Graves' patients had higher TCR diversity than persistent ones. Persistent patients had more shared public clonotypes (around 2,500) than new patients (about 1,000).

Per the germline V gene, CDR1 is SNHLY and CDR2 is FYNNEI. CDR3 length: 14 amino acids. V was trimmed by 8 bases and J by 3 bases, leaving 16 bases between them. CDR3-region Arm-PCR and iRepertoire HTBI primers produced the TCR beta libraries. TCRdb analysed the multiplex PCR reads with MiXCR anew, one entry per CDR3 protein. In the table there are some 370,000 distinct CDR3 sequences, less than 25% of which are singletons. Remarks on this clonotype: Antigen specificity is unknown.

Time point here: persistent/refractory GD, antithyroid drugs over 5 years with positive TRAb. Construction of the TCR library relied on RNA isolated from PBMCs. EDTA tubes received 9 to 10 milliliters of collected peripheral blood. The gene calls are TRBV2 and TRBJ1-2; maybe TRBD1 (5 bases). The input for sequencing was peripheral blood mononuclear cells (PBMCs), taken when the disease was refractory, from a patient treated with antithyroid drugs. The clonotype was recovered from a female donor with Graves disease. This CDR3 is CASGLEGGDYGYTF. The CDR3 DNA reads TGTGCCAGCGGACTCGAAGGAGGGGACTATGGCTACACCTTC.